A single sample gave rise to the 5 T cell receptor beta chains below, sequenced in a study of blood T cells in healthy people across ages. PCR was performed a second time for roughly 7 to 11 cycles using a sample-barcoded 5' primer and a J-beta primer mix. TCRdb redid the calling of the 5' RACE reads with MiXCR, one entry per CDR3 protein. The data show just under 900,000 distinct CDR3 sequences, about 30% seen once. The sample comprised blood. The receptors come from a woman at least 80 years old in good health.

At least ten counts were recorded for this clonotype. The chain has TRBV6-5 and TRBJ2-1, with TRBD2 as a possible D gene (5 bases). This CDR3 is 12 amino acids long. V lost 7 bases, J lost 9 bases, and 13 bases lay in between. Germline CDR1 and CDR2: MNHEY and SVGAGI. The DNA of the CDR3 is TGTGCCAGCAAAAGACCCAGCGGTGAGCAGTTCTTC. Translating it yields CASKRPSGEQFF.

The chain has TRBV12-3 or TRBV12-4 and TRBJ2-1; 15 bases are shared with TRBD2. The V segment lost 6 bases and the J segment 0 bases; nucleotides outside the gene matches: 9. There are 19 residues in the CDR3. In nucleotides, the CDR3 is TGTGCCAGCAGGTACAGCGGACTAGCGGGGGGGAGCTCCTACAATGAGCAGTTCTTC. Its translation: CASRYSGLAGGSSYNEQFF.

The chain uses TRBV5-1 and TRBJ2-7; 10 nucleotides align to TRBD2. The V gene's germline CDR1 is SGHRS and CDR2 YFSETQ. The J segment lost 2 bases and the V segment lost 3 bases, leaving 5 bases of the junction unmatched. This CDR3 has 15 residues. The CDR3 region is CASSWDSGGAYEQYF. The CDR3 DNA is TGCGCCAGCAGCTGGGACAGCGGGGGGGCCTACGAGCAGTACTTC.

This clonotype has at least ten counts. The genes are TRBV5-1 and TRBJ2-3, with D perhaps TRBD1 or TRBD2 (5 bases each). This CDR3 comprises 14 residues. CDR1 is SGHRS and CDR2 is YFSETQ in the germline V gene. With 2 bases removed from V and 5 bases from J, the gap between germline ends came to 12 bases. The CDR3 loop reads CASSLGTVGDTQYF. For the CDR3, the DNA is TGCGCCAGCAGCTTAGGGACGGTGGGAGATACGCAGTATTTT.

This clonotype was picked up many times. The chain carries TRBV3-1 and TRBJ2-5; 11 bases line up with TRBD2. The CDR3 spans 16 residues. The V and J ends lost 4 bases and 2 bases, in that order; junction bases with no gene match: 6. Germline assignment: CDR1 LGHDT and CDR2 YNNKEL (reference sequence). CDR3 protein: CASSLGTSGNQETQYF. The CDR3 DNA reads TGTGCCAGCAGCCTTGGGACTAGCGGTAATCAAGAGACCCAGTACTTC.